A single sample is the source of the 18 T cell receptor beta chains below, sequenced in a study of blood T cell repertoires in COVID-19 (TCRdb year 2020). Library generation was performed with the immunoSEQ multiplex PCR assay. TCRdb mirrors the immuneACCESS table, restricted to in-frame sequences. Some clones are absent from its copies; in checked studies, under half trace to an unresolved V gene, and the reason for the others is unknown. The sample contains around 120,000 clones, roughly 88% of them found a single time. 0.88% of the sample goes to the ten largest clones. The specimen sequenced was peripheral blood. The receptors were gathered from a woman aged 45 to 65 with active or convalescent COVID-19.

The genes are TRBV2 and TRBJ1-2; 11 bases are shared with TRBD1. V trimming: 2 bases; J trimming: 6 bases; junction bases outside the gene matches: 5. Germline values: CDR1 SNHLY, CDR2 FYNNEI. The CDR3 has 15 amino acids. CDR3 DNA: TGTGCCAGCAGTGAATTGGGACAGGGGGTCCATGGCTACACCTTC. As protein: CASSELGQGVHGYTF.

The chain uses TRBV6-5 and TRBJ2-1; D may be TRBD2 (5 bases). CDR3 size: 15 residues. The germline CDR1 and CDR2 sequences are MNHEY and SVGAGI. Trimming shortened V by 8 bases and J by 0 bases, and 14 bases separated the two germline ends. This CDR3 is CASLVASSSYNEQFF. CDR3 sequence (DNA): TGTGCCAGCTTAGTAGCGTCAAGCTCCTACAATGAGCAGTTCTTC.

This clone was observed once. The J gene is TRBJ1-2, the V gene TRBV5-4, with D possibly matching TRBD1 (6 bases). There are 15 residues in the CDR3. Germline V gives CDR1 SGHNT, CDR2 YYREEE (reference sequence). V lost 4 bases and J lost 2, with 15 bases in between. The CDR3, as DNA: TGTGCCAGCAGCCCGGGACCGGGACAAAACTATGGCTACACCTTC. This translates into CASSPGPGQNYGYTF.

The gene calls are TRBV24-1 and TRBJ2-1; 8 positions agree with TRBD1. The CDR3 is 15 residues long. Trimming at V came to 4 bases and at J to 13 bases, leaving 14 bases not matched to a gene. Germline CDR1 reads KGHDR; CDR2 reads SFDVKD. In DNA, the CDR3 is TGTGCCACCAGTGACCCTTTGACAGGGGCCCAAATACAGTTCTTC. Translated, it gives CATSDPLTGAQIQFF.

In this sample, this clone turned up a few times. The chain links TRBV28 to TRBJ1-2, with D possibly matching TRBD1 (5 bases). V was pared by 2 bases and J by 6 bases, with 13 bases between. The germline V gene encodes CDR1 MDHEN and CDR2 SYDVKM. There are 14 residues in the CDR3. This chain's CDR3 is CASSLPAGPDGYTF. The CDR3 DNA follows: TGTGCCAGCAGTTTACCGGCGGGACCTGATGGCTACACCTTC.

This chain joins TRBV9 and TRBJ2-7; 11 bases match TRBD1. Germline CDR1 and CDR2: SGDLS and YYNGEE. The CDR3 is made up of 14 amino acids. Unmatched junction bases numbered 3, after V lost 0 bases and J lost 7 bases. CDR3: CASSVGDRGKEQYF. CDR3 DNA: TGTGCCAGCAGCGTAGGGGACAGGGGGAAAGAGCAGTACTTC.

The chain recombines TRBV28 with TRBJ2-1, with a weak D call TRBD2 (7 bases). The CDR3 consists of 14 residues. V lost 5 bases to trimming and J lost 7 bases, with 15 bases between them. CDR1 and CDR2 (germline): MDHEN, SYDVKM. CDR3 sequence reads: CASSPGGPGNEQFF. The CDR3 nucleotides are TGTGCCAGCAGTCCCGGGGGGCCGGGGAATGAGCAGTTCTTC.

The chain is built from TRBV18 and TRBJ2-3; perhaps TRBD1 as D (5 bases). This CDR3 is 15 amino acids long. The germline V gene encodes CDR1 KGHSH and CDR2 LQKENI. Trimming took off 6 bases at V and 1 base at J, with 14 bases between the two ends. CDR3 sequence (DNA): TGTGCCAGCTCGAGACAGAGTCCAGGCACAGATACGCAGTATTTT. Its protein product is CASSRQSPGTDTQYF.

V usage is TRBV27 and J usage is TRBJ1-2, with TRBD1 as a possible D gene (6 bases). The V gene's germline CDR1 is MNHEY and CDR2 SMNVEV (reference sequence). The CDR3 has 13 residues. V was shortened by 5 bases and J by 2 bases, with 9 bases between the two germline ends. CDR3 sequence: CASSPTGNYGYTF. The CDR3 DNA reads as TGTGCCAGCAGTCCAACAGGGAACTATGGCTACACCTTC.

In this sample, this clone turned up once. This rearrangement joins TRBV9 to TRBJ1-1, with D unresolved. This CDR3 is 15 amino acids long. Germline CDR1 and CDR2: SGDLS and YYNGEE. Trimming removed 1 base at V and 0 bases at J, with 10 bases between. In DNA form, the CDR3 reads TGTGCCAGCAGCGTATCTGGAGTTATGAACACTGAAGCTTTCTTT. It yields the protein CASSVSGVMNTEAFF.

This chain connects TRBV6-1 to TRBJ2-3, with TRBD2 as a possible D gene (5 bases). CDR1 MNHNS and CDR2 SASEGT come from the germline V gene. Trimming stripped 0 bases from V and 5 bases from J, with 12 bases between. The CDR3 covers 15 residues. Here the CDR3 DNA reads TGTGCCAGCAGTGAAGCTTCCGGACTTGTAGATACGCAGTATTTT. This codes for CASSEASGLVDTQYF.

The J gene is TRBJ2-3, the V gene TRBV5-4; 7 nucleotides line up with TRBD1. After removal of 1 base from V and 4 bases from J, the junction contained 0 bases not matched to a gene. Germline loops: CDR1 SGHNT, CDR2 YYREEE (reference sequence). This CDR3 contains 13 residues. The CDR3 coding sequence is TGTGCCAGCAGCTTGACAGGGGCAGATACGCAGTATTTT. As protein: CASSLTGADTQYF.

This chain joins TRBV6-2 or TRBV6-3 and TRBJ2-5; a possible D gene is TRBD1 (6 bases). Germline CDR1 is MNHEY and CDR2 is SVGEGT. The CDR3 has 16 residues. Trimming took off 4 bases at V and 0 bases at J, with 15 bases between the two ends. The CDR3 DNA is TGTGCCAGCAGTTTAGGGACAAGTCCGTACCAAGAGACCCAGTACTTC. Translated: CASSLGTSPYQETQYF.

The chain is built from TRBV7-6 and TRBJ2-3; D possibly corresponds to TRBD1 (6 bases). Trimming left V 1 base short and J 5 bases short, with 13 bases between. CDR1 is SGHVS and CDR2 is FNYEAQ in the germline V gene. This CDR3 comprises 15 residues. As DNA, the CDR3 is TGTGCCAGCAGCTTAGAGATTTTCAGGGGAGATACGCAGTATTTT. This codes for CASSLEIFRGDTQYF.

V usage is TRBV5-4 and J usage is TRBJ1-2, with a tentative D call TRBD1 (5 bases). This CDR3 comprises 14 residues. Germline loops: CDR1 SGHNT, CDR2 YYREEE (reference sequence). Trimming stripped 4 bases from V and 5 bases from J, with 15 bases between. The CDR3: CASSPGGGMYGYTF. In DNA, the CDR3 is TGTGCCAGCAGCCCGGGGGGTGGCATGTATGGCTACACCTTC.

The V and J genes are TRBV27 and TRBJ2-1; a weak D match, TRBD2 (6 bases). The germline CDR1 and CDR2 sequences are MNHEY and SMNVEV (reference sequence). V dropped 5 bases and J dropped 1 base, with 21 bases sitting between them. The CDR3 extends over 18 amino acids. CDR3 sequence reads: CASSRDGGTGVSYNEQFF. The CDR3 bases are TGTGCCAGCAGTCGAGACGGTGGGACGGGGGTATCCTACAATGAGCAGTTCTTC.

The chain uses TRBV11-2 and TRBJ2-5, with TRBD2 matching 7 bases. CDR1 is SGHAT, CDR2 FQNNGV, per germline. With 5 bases clipped from V and 4 bases from J, the junction kept 7 bases outside the gene matches. This CDR3 has 14 amino acids. CDR3 loop: CASSSGARRETQYF. CDR3 nucleotides: TGTGCCAGCAGCAGCGGGGCCAGGCGAGAGACCCAGTACTTC.

The V gene is TRBV7-2, the J gene TRBJ2-2, with 9 bases matching TRBD2. The CDR3 contains 15 residues. V gave up 4 bases and J gave up 6 bases; unmatched junction bases: 6. Germline V gene lookup returns CDR1 SGHTA and CDR2 FQGNSA. The CDR3 loop is CASSSDSGSSGELFF. The CDR3 nucleotides read TGTGCCAGCAGCTCAGATAGCGGGAGCTCCGGGGAGCTGTTTTTT.